This T cell receptor (beta chain) was recorded in a study of T-cell reconstitution after alpha-beta-depleted transplantation in children. Unique molecular identifiers were incorporated into the prepared TCRbeta library. TCRdb passed the PCR reads through MiXCR, listing each CDR3 protein once. The data contain about 400,000 distinct CDR3 sequences, over 20% of them singletons. Germline CDR1 is LNHNV and CDR2 is YYDKDF (reference sequence). J was trimmed by 6 bases and V by 0 bases; bases with no gene match: 4. The length of the CDR3 is 14 residues. The origin of this receptor is a human donor who donated a stem cell graft to a child with acute myeloid leukemia. This chain joins TRBV15 and TRBJ2-7, with 8 bases identical to TRBD1. Sequenced material: PBMCs from the stem cell graft donor, taken from the stem cell graft. The CDR3 DNA reads as TGTGCCACCAGCAGAGACAGGGGGCTCGGCGAGCAGTACTTC. Amino acids: CATSRDRGLGEQYF.